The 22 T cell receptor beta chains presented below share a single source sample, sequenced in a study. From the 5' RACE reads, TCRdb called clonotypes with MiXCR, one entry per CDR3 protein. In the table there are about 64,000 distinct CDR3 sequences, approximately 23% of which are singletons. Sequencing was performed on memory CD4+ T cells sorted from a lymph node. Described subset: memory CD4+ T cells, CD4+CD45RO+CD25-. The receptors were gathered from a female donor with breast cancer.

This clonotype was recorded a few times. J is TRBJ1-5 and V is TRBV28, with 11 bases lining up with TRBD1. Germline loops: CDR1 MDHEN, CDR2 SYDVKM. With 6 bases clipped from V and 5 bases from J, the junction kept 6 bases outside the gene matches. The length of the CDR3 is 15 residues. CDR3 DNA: TGTGCCAGCAGCCAACCGGGACAGGGGGATCAGCCCCAGCATTTT. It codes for CASSQPGQGDQPQHF.

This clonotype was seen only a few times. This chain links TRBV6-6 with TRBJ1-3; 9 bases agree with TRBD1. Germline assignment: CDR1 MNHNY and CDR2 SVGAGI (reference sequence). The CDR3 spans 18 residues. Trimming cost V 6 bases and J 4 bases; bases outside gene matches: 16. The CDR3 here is CASRGTGTGKERGNTIYF. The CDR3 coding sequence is TGTGCCAGCAGGGGAACCGGGACAGGGAAAGAAAGAGGAAACACCATATATTTT.

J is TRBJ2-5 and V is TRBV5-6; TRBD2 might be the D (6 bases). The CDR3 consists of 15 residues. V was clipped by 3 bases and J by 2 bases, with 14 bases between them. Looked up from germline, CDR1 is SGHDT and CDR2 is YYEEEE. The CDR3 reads CASSSESGLQETQYF. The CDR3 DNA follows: TGTGCCAGCAGCTCCGAGTCAGGACTACAAGAGACCCAGTACTTC.

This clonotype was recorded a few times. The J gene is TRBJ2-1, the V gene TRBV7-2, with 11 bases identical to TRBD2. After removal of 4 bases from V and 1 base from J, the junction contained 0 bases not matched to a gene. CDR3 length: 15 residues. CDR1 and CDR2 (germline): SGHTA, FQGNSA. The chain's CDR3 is CASSSSGGSYNEQFF. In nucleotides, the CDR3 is TGTGCCAGCAGCTCTAGCGGGGGGTCCTACAATGAGCAGTTCTTC.

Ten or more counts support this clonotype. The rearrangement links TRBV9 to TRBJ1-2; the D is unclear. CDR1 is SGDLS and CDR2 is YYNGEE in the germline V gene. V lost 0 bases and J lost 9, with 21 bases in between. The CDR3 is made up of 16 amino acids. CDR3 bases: TGTGCCAGCAGCGTAGGGGAGGGTGGTCGAAGTCCTAGCTACACCTTC. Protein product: CASSVGEGGRSPSYTF.

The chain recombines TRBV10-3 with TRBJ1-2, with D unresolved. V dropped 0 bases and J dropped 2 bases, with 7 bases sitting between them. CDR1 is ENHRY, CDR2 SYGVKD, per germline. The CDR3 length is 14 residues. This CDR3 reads CAISESGVNYGYTF. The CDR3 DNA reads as TGTGCCATCAGTGAGTCTGGTGTGAACTATGGCTACACCTTC.

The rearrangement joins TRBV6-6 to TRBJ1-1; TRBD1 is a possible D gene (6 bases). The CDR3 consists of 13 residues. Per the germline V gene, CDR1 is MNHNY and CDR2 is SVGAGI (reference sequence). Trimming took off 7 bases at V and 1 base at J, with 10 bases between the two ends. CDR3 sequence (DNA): TGTGCCAGCATCCTAGGGGGGAACACTGAAGCTTTCTTT. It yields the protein CASILGGNTEAFF.

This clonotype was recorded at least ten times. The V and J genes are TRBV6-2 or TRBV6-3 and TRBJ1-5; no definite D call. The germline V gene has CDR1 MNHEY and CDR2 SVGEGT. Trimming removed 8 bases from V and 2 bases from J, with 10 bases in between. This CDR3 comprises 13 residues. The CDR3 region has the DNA TGTGCCAGCCACGATATAGGCAATCAGCCCCAGCATTTT. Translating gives CASHDIGNQPQHF.

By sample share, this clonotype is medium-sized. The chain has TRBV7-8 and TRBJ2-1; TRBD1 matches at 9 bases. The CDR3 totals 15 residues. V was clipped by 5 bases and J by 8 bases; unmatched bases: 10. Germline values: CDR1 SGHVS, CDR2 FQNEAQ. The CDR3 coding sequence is TGTGCCAGCAGCCCCTACAGGGGGCTCGGGTATGAGCAGTTCTTC. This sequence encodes CASSPYRGLGYEQFF.

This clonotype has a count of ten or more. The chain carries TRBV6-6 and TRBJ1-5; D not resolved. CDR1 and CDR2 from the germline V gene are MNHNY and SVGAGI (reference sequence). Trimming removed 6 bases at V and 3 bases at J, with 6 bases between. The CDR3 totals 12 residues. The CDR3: CASSPANQPQHF. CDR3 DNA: TGTGCCAGCAGCCCGGCCAATCAGCCCCAGCATTTT.

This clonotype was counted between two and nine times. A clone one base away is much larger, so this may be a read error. CDR3 DNA: TGTGCCAGCAGTAAAGCCGGGACCCTCGACGAGCAGTACTTC. As protein: CASSKAGTLDEQYF. The chain is built from TRBV6-2 or TRBV6-3 and TRBJ2-7; D tentatively fits TRBD1 or TRBD2 (5 bases each). This CDR3 has 14 amino acids. V lost 5 bases and J lost 5, with 16 bases in between. Germline lookup yields CDR1 MNHEY and CDR2 SVGEGT.

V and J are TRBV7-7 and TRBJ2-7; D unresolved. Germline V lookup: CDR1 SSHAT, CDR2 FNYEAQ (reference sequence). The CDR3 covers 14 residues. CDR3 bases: TGTGCTGGCAGCCCCCTACCTGGTGGGTACGAGCAGTACTTC. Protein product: CAGSPLPGGYEQYF.

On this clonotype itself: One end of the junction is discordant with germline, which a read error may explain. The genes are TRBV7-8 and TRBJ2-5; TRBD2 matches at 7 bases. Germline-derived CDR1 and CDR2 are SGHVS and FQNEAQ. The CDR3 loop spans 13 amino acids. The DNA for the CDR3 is TGTGCCAGCAGAGTCCAGGGAGGGGAGACCCAGAACTTC. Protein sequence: CASRVQGGETQNF.

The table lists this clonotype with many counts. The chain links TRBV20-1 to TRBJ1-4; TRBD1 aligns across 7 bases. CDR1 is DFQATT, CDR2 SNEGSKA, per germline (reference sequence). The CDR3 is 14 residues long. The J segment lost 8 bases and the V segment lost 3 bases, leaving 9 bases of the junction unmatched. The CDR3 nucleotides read TGCAGTGCTAGCCTGGGGACAGTTGACGAAAAACTGTTTTTT. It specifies CSASLGTVDEKLFF.

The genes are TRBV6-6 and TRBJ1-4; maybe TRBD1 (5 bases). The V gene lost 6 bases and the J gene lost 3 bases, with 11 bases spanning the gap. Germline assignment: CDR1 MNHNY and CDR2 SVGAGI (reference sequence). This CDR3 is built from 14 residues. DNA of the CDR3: TGTGCCAGCAGCCCAGGGAGGTCTAATGAAAAACTGTTTTTT. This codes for CASSPGRSNEKLFF.

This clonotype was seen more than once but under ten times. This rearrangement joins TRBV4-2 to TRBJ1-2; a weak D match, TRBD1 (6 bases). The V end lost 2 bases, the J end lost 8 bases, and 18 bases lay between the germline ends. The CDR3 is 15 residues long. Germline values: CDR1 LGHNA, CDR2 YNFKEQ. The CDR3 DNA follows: TGTGCCAGCAGCCAACCACAGGGTGAAGAGAGGGGCTACACCTTC. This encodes CASSQPQGEERGYTF.

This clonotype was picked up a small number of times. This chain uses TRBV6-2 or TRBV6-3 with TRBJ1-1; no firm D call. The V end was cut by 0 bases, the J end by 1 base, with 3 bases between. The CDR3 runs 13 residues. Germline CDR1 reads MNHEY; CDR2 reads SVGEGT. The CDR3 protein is CASSYSQNTEAFF. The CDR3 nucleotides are TGTGCCAGCAGTTACTCACAGAACACTGAAGCTTTCTTT.

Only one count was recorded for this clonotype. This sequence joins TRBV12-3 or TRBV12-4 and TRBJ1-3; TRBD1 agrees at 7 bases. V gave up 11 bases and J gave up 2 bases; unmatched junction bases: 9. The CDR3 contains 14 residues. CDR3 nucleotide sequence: TGTGCCTCTAAGCCCGGGACAGCTGGAAACACCATATATTTT. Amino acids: CASKPGTAGNTIYF.

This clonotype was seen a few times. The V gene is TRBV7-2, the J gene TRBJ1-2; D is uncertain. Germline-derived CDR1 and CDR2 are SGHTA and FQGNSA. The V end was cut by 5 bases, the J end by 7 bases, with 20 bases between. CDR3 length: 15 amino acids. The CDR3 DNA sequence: TGTGCCAGCAGCGTAAGGGCGGCGCTTACGGGTGGCTACACCTTC. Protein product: CASSVRAALTGGYTF.

The CDR3 loop is CSASVWTGGDTQYF. DNA for the CDR3: TGCAGTGCTAGTGTGTGGACAGGGGGTGATACGCAGTATTTT. The chain carries TRBV20-1 and TRBJ2-3, with 10 positions matching TRBD1. Germline V gives CDR1 DFQATT, CDR2 SNEGSKA (reference sequence). The V gene end was trimmed by 3 bases and the J gene end by 6 bases; junction bases not matched to a gene: 6. The CDR3 has 14 amino acids.

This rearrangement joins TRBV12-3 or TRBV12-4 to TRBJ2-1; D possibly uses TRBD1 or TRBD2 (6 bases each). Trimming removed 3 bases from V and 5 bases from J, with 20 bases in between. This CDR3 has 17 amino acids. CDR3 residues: CASSFSVGRGEDNEQFF. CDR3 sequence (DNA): TGTGCCAGCAGTTTCTCGGTGGGAAGGGGGGAGGACAATGAGCAGTTCTTC.

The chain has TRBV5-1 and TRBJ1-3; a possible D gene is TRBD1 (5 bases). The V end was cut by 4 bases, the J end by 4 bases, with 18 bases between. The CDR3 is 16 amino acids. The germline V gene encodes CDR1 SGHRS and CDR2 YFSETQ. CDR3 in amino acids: CASSPFSTEGGNTIYF. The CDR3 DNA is TGCGCCAGCAGCCCCTTTTCGACAGAGGGAGGAAACACCATATATTTT.